This TCR beta chain was recorded in a study of response to subunit inactivated influenza vaccine. Study results and caveats: It was suggested by the authors that few new T cells are recruited by each seasonal influenza vaccination.

TCRdb passed the RT-PCR reads through MiXCR, listing each CDR3 protein once. The sample consists of some 500,000 distinct CDR3 sequences, 16% of them appearing once. The CDR3 is 12 amino acids. Trimming pared 4 bases from V and 6 bases from J, leaving 8 bases between. Germline V gene lookup returns CDR1 SEHNR and CDR2 FQNEAQ (reference sequence). This clonotype was counted between two and nine times. Its antigen is still unknown. V and J are TRBV7-9 and TRBJ2-3; D unclear. The clonotype was recovered from a man between 50 and 70 years old who received an inactivated influenza vaccine. Sequencing was performed on CD4+ T cells sorted from PBMCs, taken about 23 months after vaccination. The DNA of the CDR3 is TGTGCCAGCAGCTCTTACGGGGATACGCAGTATTTT. Protein sequence: CASSSYGDTQYF. The full variable domain, completed using reference TRBV7-9 and TRBJ2-3, is DTGVSQNPRHKITKRGQNVTFRCDPISEHNRLYWYRQTLGQGPEFLTYFQNEAQLEKSRLLSDRFSAERPKGSFSTLEIQRTEQGDSAMYLCASSSYGDTQYFGPGTRLTVL.